Following are 32 T cell receptor beta chains from one sample sequenced in a study of CXCR3-negative and CXCR3-positive naive CD8 T cells. Study-wide findings and caveats: Researchers report that CXCR3-positive naive cells carry more hydrophobic TRB CDR3s than CXCR3-negative naive cells.

What these receptors recognize is not known. It was by 5' RACE with UMI labels that the TRB cDNA libraries were prepared. TCRdb reprocessed the 5' RACE reads; each CDR3 protein has one entry and no DNA is given. In all, the sample yields over 70,000 distinct CDR3 sequences. Sequenced sample: naive CXCR3+ CD8+ T cells from blood. The subset is: CD45RO-CCR7+CD27+CD95- naive CD8+ T cells expressing CXCR3 (TNR3+). The source of these receptors is a human donor in good health. Some clones in this sample may be carry-over from other donors' samples.

The chain's CDR3 is CASSLEPGLAGGMAKNIQYF. The chain has TRBV7-9 and TRBJ2-4; TCRdb designates TRBD2, a call that cannot be tested without DNA. CDR3 length equals 20 residues. Germline V gives CDR1 SEHNR, CDR2 FQNEAQ (reference sequence).

The CDR3 is CASSQERGTEQYF. The chain links TRBV4-1 to TRBJ2-7; TCRdb's D gene call, TRBD1, goes unchecked for lack of DNA. Germline lookup yields CDR1 MGHRA and CDR2 YSYEKL. This CDR3 has 13 residues.

The V gene is TRBV28, the J gene TRBJ2-7. The CDR3 sequence is 14 residues long. Germline loops: CDR1 MDHEN, CDR2 SYDVKM. Here the CDR3 reads CASSFRGSPYEQYF.

CDR3 amino acids: CASSLEDSYEQYF. The chain couples TRBV5-1 to TRBJ2-7. Germline V gene lookup returns CDR1 SGHRS and CDR2 YFSETQ. This CDR3 region has 13 residues.

The chain employs TRBV12-3 or TRBV12-4 and TRBJ2-7; TCRdb's assignment of TRBD1 cannot be checked, as there is no DNA. The CDR3 sequence is 13 residues long. Here the CDR3 reads CASSSGGFSEQYF.

V is TRBV6-5 and J is TRBJ2-1; the D call from TCRdb, TRBD2, cannot be confirmed without DNA. This CDR3 has 14 residues. Germline values: CDR1 MNHEY, CDR2 SVGAGI. This CDR3 is CASSDTSGYNEQFF.

The rearrangement uses TRBV12-3 or TRBV12-4 and TRBJ1-1; TCRdb proposes TRBD1, but this gene call is untestable without DNA. The CDR3 totals 13 residues. CDR3 sequence: CASSITGGSEAFF.

The chain links TRBV29-1 to TRBJ2-1; there is no DNA to check the TCRdb D call of TRBD2. Germline V lookup: CDR1 SQVTM, CDR2 ANQGSEA. This CDR3 region has 16 residues. The CDR3 loop is CSVEGWMGQTLNEQFF.

The V and J genes are TRBV18 and TRBJ1-1. The CDR3 runs to 12 residues. The germline V gene has CDR1 KGHSH and CDR2 LQKENI. CDR3 loop: CASSSMNTEAFF.

CDR3 protein: CASSFLANSNQPQHF. V is TRBV28 and J is TRBJ1-5. The CDR3 runs 15 residues. Germline lookup yields CDR1 MDHEN and CDR2 SYDVKM.

The genes are TRBV5-1 and TRBJ2-7; TCRdb gives TRBD1 as the D gene, but with no DNA this cannot be confirmed. The CDR3 loop spans 15 amino acids. The germline CDR1 and CDR2 sequences are SGHRS and YFSETQ. CDR3 protein: CASSLYGTGVNEQYF.

CDR3 protein: CASSVGGSSTDTQYF. The J gene is TRBJ2-3, the V gene TRBV9; with no DNA, the TCRdb D assignment of TRBD1 cannot be verified. The CDR3 runs 15 residues. Per germline, CDR1 SGDLS and CDR2 YYNGEE.

The V gene is TRBV15, the J gene TRBJ1-1; without DNA, the TCRdb call of TRBD1 cannot be checked. CDR1 is LNHNV and CDR2 is YYDKDF in the germline V gene (reference sequence). The CDR3 has 14 amino acids. CDR3 region: CATSRARDGTEAFF.

This chain's CDR3 is CSARPGPQPEKLFF. This chain joins TRBV20-1 and TRBJ1-4; TCRdb names TRBD1, which stays unverified in the absence of DNA. Germline V gene lookup returns CDR1 DFQATT and CDR2 SNEGSKA (reference sequence). CDR3 length equals 14 residues.

This chain uses TRBV29-1 with TRBJ2-1. This CDR3 is built from 14 residues. The germline V gene encodes CDR1 SQVTM and CDR2 ANQGSEA. The CDR3: CSVEQAKSYNEQFF.

This sequence joins TRBV25-1 and TRBJ1-4. The CDR3 covers 14 residues. In germline, CDR1 is MGHDK, CDR2 SYGVNS. CDR3 residues: CASSEYREDEKLFF. Variable domain in full (rest from reference TRBV25-1 and TRBJ1-4): EADIYQTPRYLVIGTGKKITLECSQTMGHDKMYWYQQDPGMELHLIHYSYGVNSTEKGDLSSESTVSRIRTEHFPLTLESARPSHTSQYLCASSEYREDEKLFFGSGTQLSVL.

The rearrangement joins TRBV20-1 to TRBJ2-5. Germline assignment: CDR1 DFQATT and CDR2 SNEGSKA (reference sequence). The CDR3 extends over 11 amino acids. CDR3 in amino acids: CSARDGETQYF.

This chain joins TRBV27 and TRBJ2-7. There are 13 residues in the CDR3. Per the germline V gene, CDR1 is MNHEY and CDR2 is SMNVEV (reference sequence). The chain's CDR3 is CASSLFVSYEQYF.

The rearrangement links TRBV6-6 to TRBJ1-2. The CDR3 has 13 amino acids. Germline CDR1 is MNHNY and CDR2 is SVGAGI (reference sequence). The CDR3 loop is CASRLRGTHGYTF.

The gene calls are TRBV19 and TRBJ1-5; no DNA is available, so the TRBD1 call from TCRdb remains unchecked. The germline CDR1 and CDR2 sequences are LNHDA and SQIVND (reference sequence). The CDR3 loop spans 14 amino acids. The CDR3 protein is CASTPVAGNQPQHF.

The chain is built from TRBV9 and TRBJ2-1; checking the TCRdb D call of TRBD2 is not possible without DNA. Germline assignment: CDR1 SGDLS and CDR2 YYNGEE. The CDR3 has 15 residues. CDR3: CASSVAGGDYNEQFF.

V usage is TRBV28 and J usage is TRBJ2-5; TCRdb calls TRBD1, which cannot be checked without DNA. The CDR3 has 15 residues. The germline V gene has CDR1 MDHEN and CDR2 SYDVKM. The CDR3: CASILQGTFEETQYF.

The chain joins TRBV7-8 to TRBJ2-1. The CDR3 totals 14 residues. CDR1 and CDR2 (germline): SGHVS, FQNEAQ. The chain's CDR3 is CASSLARTDNEQFF.

This rearrangement joins TRBV5-1 to TRBJ1-5. Germline CDR1 SGHRS, CDR2 YFSETQ. CDR3 length: 13 residues. The CDR3 protein is CASSSTPNQPQHF.

The CDR3 spells CSARPPGSDEQYF. The chain carries TRBV20-1 and TRBJ2-7; TCRdb picks TRBD1, but there is no DNA to check that call. The CDR3 length is 13 residues. CDR1 is DFQATT and CDR2 is SNEGSKA in the germline V gene (reference sequence).

This chain links TRBV28 with TRBJ2-7; absent DNA, TCRdb's TRBD2 call cannot be checked. This CDR3 is 14 amino acids long. CDR1 and CDR2 from the germline V gene are MDHEN and SYDVKM. The chain's CDR3 is CASLAGGVLYEQYF.

The gene calls are TRBV29-1 and TRBJ2-7; there is no DNA to check the TCRdb D call of TRBD1. The CDR3 is 14 amino acids. Germline V gene data show CDR1 as SQVTM and CDR2 as ANQGSEA. The CDR3 loop is CSVEGDGGSYEQYF.

The gene calls are TRBV12-3 or TRBV12-4 and TRBJ1-4. This CDR3 region has 15 residues. The CDR3 sequence is CASCTLRSTNEKLFF.

J is TRBJ1-4 and V is TRBV7-2. In germline, CDR1 is SGHTA, CDR2 FQGNSA. There are 15 residues in the CDR3. The CDR3 loop reads CASRRGGHDNEKLFF.

V is TRBV5-1 and J is TRBJ2-7; TCRdb outputs TRBD2, but without DNA this stays unchecked. CDR1 SGHRS and CDR2 YFSETQ come from the germline V gene. CDR3 length: 15 amino acids. The CDR3 is CASSLASGLSYEQYF.

The chain couples TRBV20-1 to TRBJ2-1; as DNA is missing, the TRBD2 call by TCRdb cannot be tested. Germline CDR1 is DFQATT and CDR2 is SNEGSKA (reference sequence). This CDR3 spans 14 amino acids. CDR3 sequence: CSAPPGLRYNEQFF.

CDR3 in amino acids: CASSYSTGTGAPYGYTF. The chain employs TRBV6-5 and TRBJ1-2; TCRdb's assignment of TRBD1 cannot be checked, as there is no DNA. This CDR3 comprises 17 residues. Germline CDR1 MNHEY, CDR2 SVGAGI.